The clone carrying this TCR beta chain occurred many times. This sample is part of a study of Graves' ophthalmopathy and Graves' hyperthyroidism. RNA transcripts provided the template for amplifying TCR beta CDR3 regions. First-round RT-PCR relied on HTBI primers, and a second-round multiplex PCR came next. TCRdb used MiXCR to reprocess the multiplex PCR reads, holding one entry per CDR3 protein. The sample carries 350,000 to 400,000 distinct CDR3 sequences, 15% to 20% recorded once. The ends lost 5 bases at V and 4 bases at J; junction bases unmatched: 8. The germline gives CDR1 MNHEY, CDR2 SVGAGI. The CDR3 length is 15 residues.

The chain recombines TRBV6-5 with TRBJ2-4, with 7 bases fitting TRBD1. Specimen: peripheral blood. This receptor was identified in a young woman with Graves' ophthalmopathy. The CDR3 region has the DNA TGTGCCAGCAGTCTCCGGACAGGCCGAAAAAACATTCAGTACTTC. This codes for CASSLRTGRKNIQYF.